The rows below give T cell receptor beta chains drawn from one sample of a study of OX40 agonist ivuxolimab in advanced cancers. Sequenced by immunoSEQ multiplex PCR; TCRdb stores in-frame clones only, minus some. Seen here are tens of thousands of clones, around 81% observed once, and the top ten hold under 6%. Here the sequenced sample was CD4+ or CD8+ T cells sorted from blood, taken in a trial of the OX40 agonist ivuxolimab. These receptors all stem from an adult with an advanced solid tumor such as melanoma, head and neck, liver or kidney cancer. Both conserved end residues are part of each CDR3. Fields, in order: V gene, clone size, D gene, J gene, CDR3 protein, CDR3 DNA. The D gene is left open where the match is weak. A clone size is listed for some rows: how often the clone was seen (once, few, many), or a class if it is expanded.

>TRBV11-2|.|.|TRBJ1-2
CASSLPAGYGYTF
TGTGCCAGCAGCCTCCCGGCTGGGTATGGCTACACCTTC
>TRBV4-3|.|.|TRBJ2-1
CASSQDWGRVSGEQFF
TGCGCCAGCAGCCAAGATTGGGGGAGAGTGTCGGGTGAGCAGTTCTTC
>TRBV28|few|.|TRBJ2-3
CASSLPVVGPTDTQYF
TGTGCCAGCAGTTTACCGGTGGTGGGGCCCACAGATACGCAGTATTTT
>TRBV6-1|.|TRBD1|TRBJ1-4
CASSPQGQDNEKLFF
TGTGCCAGCAGTCCACAGGGACAGGACAATGAAAAACTGTTTTTT
>TRBV28|many|TRBD1|TRBJ1-4
CASSLLGGSGEKLFF
TGTGCCAGCAGTTTGTTAGGGGGCTCGGGTGAAAAACTGTTTTTT
>TRBV7-9|.|TRBD1|TRBJ1-2
CASSSGQGDYGYTF
TGTGCCAGCAGCTCCGGACAGGGGGACTATGGCTACACCTTC
>TRBV10-3|.|.|TRBJ1-5
CAISESGQNQPQHF
TGTGCCATCAGTGAGTCGGGCCAAAATCAGCCCCAGCATTTT
>TRBV5-3|once|TRBD2|TRBJ2-5
CARSQRTSGTETQYF
TGTGCCAGAAGCCAGCGGACTAGCGGAACAGAGACCCAGTACTTC
>TRBV5-4|.|.|TRBJ2-5
CASSLAGGQRETQYF
TGTGCCAGCAGCTTGGCTGGGGGTCAGCGGGAGACCCAGTACTTC
>TRBV5-4|.|TRBD1|TRBJ1-2
CASSLAHRGPEGYTF
TGTGCCAGCAGCTTGGCCCACAGGGGGCCAGAGGGCTACACCTTC
>TRBV4-1|.|TRBD1|TRBJ2-7
CASSPGQGSGEQYF
TGCGCCAGCAGCCCGGGACAGGGGAGTGGCGAGCAGTACTTC
>TRBV2|.|.|TRBJ1-5
CASSGTEYGWPQHF
TGTGCCAGCAGTGGGACCGAGTATGGTTGGCCCCAGCATTTT
>TRBV5-1|.|.|TRBJ1-6
CASSLGGDSPLHF
TGCGCCAGCAGCTTGGGTGGCGATTCACCCCTCCACTTT
>TRBV6-6|.|TRBD1|TRBJ1-1
CASSYSWQGDTEAFF
TGTGCCAGCAGTTACTCGTGGCAGGGGGACACTGAAGCTTTCTTT
>TRBV18|.|.|TRBJ1-1
CASCPQNGDTEAFF
TGTGCCAGCTGTCCCCAAAATGGGGACACTGAAGCTTTCTTT
>TRBV7-9|.|.|TRBJ1-3
CASSLPAGWGNTIYF
TGTGCCAGCAGCTTACCCGCAGGGTGGGGAAACACCATATATTTT